These 18 T cell receptor beta chains came from one sample sequenced in a study of cytomegalovirus exposure and HLA in healthy donors. Primers for the PCR totalled 60 Vbeta and 13 Jbeta. This table comes from immunoSEQ multiplex PCR, and its TCRdb copy is limited to in-frame clones, with some not included. The repertoire has 110,000 to 150,000 clones, about four fifths of them found once; the top ten carry approximately 1.2%. Sample: PBMCs. The receptors here all came from a male donor in good health and CMV-seropositive.

The J gene is TRBJ2-1, the V gene TRBV5-1; 10 bases agree with TRBD2. V gave up 0 bases and J gave up 4 bases; unmatched junction bases: 4. Germline CDR1 SGHRS, CDR2 YFSETQ. The CDR3 contains 16 residues. The CDR3 spells CASSLASGGLYNEQFF. In nucleotides, the CDR3 is TGCGCCAGCAGCTTGGCTAGCGGGGGCCTTTACAATGAGCAGTTCTTC.

V gene TRBV6-5 combines with J gene TRBJ2-3; TRBD2 is a possible D gene (6 bases). Germline values: CDR1 MNHEY, CDR2 SVGAGI. V lost 0 bases and J lost 3, with 10 bases in between. This CDR3 is 15 amino acids long. The CDR3 spells CASSYSPGATDTQYF. CDR3 nucleotides: TGTGCCAGCAGTTACTCTCCGGGAGCAACAGATACGCAGTATTTT.

This clone showed up just once. This chain connects TRBV5-4 to TRBJ1-6; D possibly corresponds to TRBD1 (6 bases). Trimming pared 0 bases from V and 8 bases from J, leaving 12 bases between. Germline values: CDR1 SGHNT, CDR2 YYREEE (reference sequence). This CDR3 is built from 15 residues. CDR3 amino acids: CASSLDRDIDSPLHF. In nucleotides, the CDR3 is TGTGCCAGCAGCTTGGACAGGGATATTGATTCACCCCTCCACTTT.

This CDR3 reads CASSPPGASGANVLTF. The CDR3, as DNA: TGTGCCAGCTCACCACCAGGGGCTTCTGGGGCCAACGTCCTGACTTTC. The chain links TRBV18 to TRBJ2-6; D may be TRBD1 (5 bases). V shed 0 bases and J shed 1 base, with 7 bases lying between them. The CDR3 is 16 residues long. Germline values: CDR1 KGHSH, CDR2 LQKENI.

The chain carries TRBV7-3 and TRBJ1-5; a possible D gene is TRBD1 (6 bases). Germline V gene lookup returns CDR1 SGHTA and CDR2 FQGTGA. The CDR3 consists of 18 residues. The ends were cut back, 5 bases at V and 0 bases at J, with 20 bases in the middle. CDR3 DNA sequence: TGTGCCAGCAGCCAAGGCAGTGACAGGTCCTATAGCAATCAGCCCCAGCATTTT. Residues: CASSQGSDRSYSNQPQHF.

The V and J genes are TRBV6-1 and TRBJ1-6; TRBD1 is a possible D gene (5 bases). V lost 3 bases to trimming and J lost 10 bases, with 16 bases between them. The V gene's germline CDR1 is MNHNS and CDR2 SASEGT. This CDR3 contains 15 residues. CDR3 in amino acids: CASSEVGGVGSPLHF. The CDR3 bases are TGTGCCAGCAGTGAGGTGGGAGGGGTAGGATCACCCCTCCACTTT.

The rearrangement joins TRBV18 to TRBJ1-5; possible D gene TRBD1, 5 bases. V was clipped by 6 bases and J by 0 bases, with 15 bases between them. This CDR3 contains 16 residues. CDR1 and CDR2 (germline): KGHSH, LQKENI. CDR3 residues: CASSPGAAYSNQPQHF. The CDR3 nucleotides are TGTGCCAGCTCCCCTGGGGCAGCTTATAGCAATCAGCCCCAGCATTTT.

This sequence joins TRBV5-4 and TRBJ1-5; no reliable D call. This CDR3 has 13 residues. V lost 0 bases and J 3 bases, leaving 4 bases between the germline ends. Germline values: CDR1 SGHNT, CDR2 YYREEE (reference sequence). The CDR3 region is CASSLGANQPQHF. The DNA for the CDR3 is TGTGCCAGCAGCTTGGGGGCCAATCAGCCCCAGCATTTT. Full variable domain (remainder filled in from reference TRBV5-4 and TRBJ1-5): ETGVTQSPTHLIKTRGQQVTLRCSSQSGHNTVSWYQQALGQGPQFIFQYYREEENGRGNFPPRFSGLQFPNYSSELNVNALELDDSALYLCASSLGANQPQHFGDGTRLSIL.

CDR3 sequence reads: CASSLGASGDEQFF. The CDR3, as DNA: TGTGCCAGCAGCTTAGGGGCTAGCGGCGATGAGCAGTTCTTC. The chain joins TRBV11-3 to TRBJ2-1, with TRBD2 identical over 7 bases. CDR1 and CDR2 (germline): SGHNT, YENEEA. The CDR3 covers 14 residues. V was pared by 1 base and J by 8 bases, with 5 bases of the junction left unmatched. The full variable domain, in which reference TRBV11-3 and TRBJ2-1 provide the parts outside the CDR3, is EAGVVQSPRYKIIEKKQPVAFWCNPISGHNTLYWYLQNLGQGPELLIRYENEEAVDDSQLPKDRFSAERLKGVDSTLKIQPAELGDSAVYLCASSLGASGDEQFFGPGTRLTVL.

V gene TRBV4-3 combines with J gene TRBJ2-5, with D maybe TRBD1 (6 bases). TRBJ2-7 explains the end of the DNA better; the J call may be wrong. Germline-derived CDR1 and CDR2 are LGHNA and YSLEER. This CDR3 contains 16 residues. The CDR3 sequence is CASSQDLETGSYEQYF. CDR3 nucleotides: TGCGCCAGCAGCCAAGATCTTGAAACAGGGTCCTACGAGCAGTACTTC.

This sequence joins TRBV7-2 and TRBJ2-7, with 9 bases aligning to TRBD2. V was clipped by 5 bases and J by 5 bases; unmatched bases: 10. Germline-derived CDR1 and CDR2 are SGHTA and FQGNSA. This CDR3 has 15 amino acids. The CDR3 DNA reads TGTGCCAGCAGCCTCCGAGCGGGAGGTTGGGACGAGCAGTACTTC. Translating gives CASSLRAGGWDEQYF.

The chain is built from TRBV10-2 and TRBJ1-1; no reliable D call. The length of the CDR3 is 14 residues. Trimming cost V 4 bases and J 0 bases, with 9 bases left between them. Per germline, CDR1 WSHSY and CDR2 SAAADI. CDR3 DNA: TGCGCCAGCAGTGGCGTTTTCATGAACACTGAAGCTTTCTTT. Translated: CASSGVFMNTEAFF.

This rearrangement joins TRBV18 to TRBJ2-2; 7 nucleotides align to TRBD1. Germline CDR1 reads KGHSH; CDR2 reads LQKENI. CDR3 size: 16 residues. J was trimmed by 5 bases and V by 3 bases; bases with no gene match: 9. The CDR3 region has the DNA TGTGCCAGCTCACCCCGACAGGGTGGTAAGACCGGGGAGCTGTTTTTT. Amino acid sequence: CASSPRQGGKTGELFF.

The chain recombines TRBV4-1 with TRBJ2-1; unclear D gene. CDR1 is MGHRA, CDR2 YSYEKL, per germline. The CDR3 loop spans 13 amino acids. V lost 0 bases and J 9 bases, leaving 9 bases between the germline ends. CDR3 coding DNA: TGCGCCAGCAGCCAAGAGGTGCGAGCTGAGCAGTTCTTC. Translating gives CASSQEVRAEQFF.

This chain connects TRBV4-1 to TRBJ1-1; D unresolved. The germline V gene has CDR1 MGHRA and CDR2 YSYEKL. The CDR3 contains 13 residues. Trimming took 1 base from V and 0 from J, leaving 3 bases between them. CDR3 sequence reads: CASSQGVNTEAFF. CDR3 nucleotides: TGCGCCAGCAGCCAAGGCGTGAACACTGAAGCTTTCTTT.

This clone was counted a few times. The V and J genes are TRBV11-3 and TRBJ2-1; 8 bases align to TRBD2. The V segment lost 0 bases and the J segment 5 bases; nucleotides outside the gene matches: 3. CDR3 size: 15 residues. Germline V gene sequence: CDR1 SGHNT, CDR2 YENEEA. This chain's CDR3 is CASSLDAGGHNEQFF. DNA for the CDR3: TGTGCCAGCAGCTTAGACGCGGGAGGACACAATGAGCAGTTCTTC.

This clone has only one observation. The junction departs from germline at one end; a sequencing error may be responsible. The V gene is TRBV7-9, the J gene TRBJ2-7, with 9 bases identical to TRBD2. CDR3 length equals 14 residues. Germline CDR1 reads SEHNR; CDR2 reads FQNEAQ (reference sequence). Here the CDR3 DNA reads TGTTCCAGCAGCCCAACTAGCGGGTTAGACGAGCAGTACTTC. Protein: CSSSPTSGLDEQYF.

The rearrangement uses TRBV27 and TRBJ2-1; D not resolved. Trimming removed 1 base at V and 5 bases at J, with 6 bases between. From germline, CDR1 is MNHEY and CDR2 SMNVEV (reference sequence). This CDR3 has 13 amino acids. CDR3 sequence (DNA): TGTGCCAGCAGTTTATTCACAGACAATGAGCAGTTCTTC. Translating gives CASSLFTDNEQFF.